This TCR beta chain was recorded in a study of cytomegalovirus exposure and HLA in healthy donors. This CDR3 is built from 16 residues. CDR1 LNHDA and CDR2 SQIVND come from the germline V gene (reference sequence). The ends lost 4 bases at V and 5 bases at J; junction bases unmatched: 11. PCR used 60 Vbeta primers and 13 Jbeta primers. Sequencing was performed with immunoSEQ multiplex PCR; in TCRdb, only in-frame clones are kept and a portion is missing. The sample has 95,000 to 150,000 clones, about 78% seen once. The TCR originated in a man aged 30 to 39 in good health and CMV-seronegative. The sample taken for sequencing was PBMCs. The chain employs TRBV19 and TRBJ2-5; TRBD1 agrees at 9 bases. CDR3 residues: CASSTHRTGVQETQYF. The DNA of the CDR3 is TGTGCCAGTAGTACCCACCGGACAGGGGTTCAGGAGACCCAGTACTTC.